Listed below are T cell receptor beta chains from one sample, sequenced in a study of T cell changes during pregnancy in multiple sclerosis. Sequenced by immunoSEQ multiplex PCR; TCRdb stores in-frame clones only, minus some. Here the sample spans around 100,000 clones, around 91% being singletons. The sequenced sample was peripheral blood, obtained after pregnancy. The origin of the receptors is a female donor with multiple sclerosis, enrolled in a pregnancy study. CDR3s include the opening cysteine and the closing phenylalanine or tryptophan.

J gene | V gene | CDR3 protein
TRBJ2-3 | TRBV12-5 | CASALDSSTDTQYF
TRBJ2-1 | TRBV4-1 | CASSPPMRRGNEQFF
TRBJ1-2 | TRBV9 | CASSADPGQYYGYTF
TRBJ2-1 | TRBV5-1 | CASSLGTSGDNEQFF
TRBJ1-2 | TRBV5-4 | CASSLEQNYGYTF
TRBJ2-5 | TRBV5-1 | CASSRGQGQETQYF
TRBJ2-1 | TRBV29-1 | CSSTEPAYNEQFF
TRBJ2-7 | TRBV4-2 | CASSQDLGTDYEQYF
TRBJ2-7 | TRBV4-2 | CASSQAPGLAPEQYF
TRBJ2-7 | TRBV19 | CASSGAEHF
TRBJ2-5 | TRBV25-1 | CASSEYTLGQGALETQYF
TRBJ2-2 | TRBV9 | CASSVGSGGIYGELFF
TRBJ1-1 | TRBV6-1 | CASLRARAVEAFF
TRBJ1-5 | TRBV2 | CASRPSGYSNQPQHF
TRBJ1-1 | TRBV6-5 | CASSTRQGLGEAFF
TRBJ1-1 | TRBV19 | CASSEMNTEAFF
TRBJ2-3 | TRBV6-1 | CAIPSGYTDTQYF
TRBJ2-2 | TRBV7-2 | CASSLGQGAFGELFF
TRBJ2-2 | TRBV7-9 | CASSFASGRSGELFF
TRBJ1-2 | TRBV6-1 | CASSVRVNDYGYTF
TRBJ2-1 | TRBV5-8 | CASSFTREVFNEQFF
TRBJ2-7 | TRBV6-5 | CASSPRDFLSYEQYF
TRBJ1-5 | TRBV2 | CASSGTRFSNQPQHF
TRBJ2-7 | TRBV5-1 | CASSLGPGVAYEQYF
TRBJ2-6 | TRBV10-3 | CAISGQGATLGSGANVLTF
TRBJ2-1 | TRBV6-6 | CATSGSRSYNEQFF
TRBJ2-7 | TRBV5-1 | CASSLGGAVDEQYF
TRBJ2-5 | TRBV7-3 | CASSLAGGRATQYF